This TCR beta chain was found in a study of cytomegalovirus exposure and HLA in healthy donors (dated 2017 in TCRdb). Background on the whole study: An earlier analysis of fewer than 750 of the donors reported over 250 Gb of sequence data and 100 million to 120 million unique TCR beta sequences obtained from about 170 million T cells. Approximately 310 gigabases of sequencing data and tens of millions of unique TCR sequences made up an early release that covered approximately 620 HLA-typed donors. The genetic ancestry cluster associated with self-reported Caucasian donors included about 81% of the roughly 390 genotyped donors. The study aimed to test whether signatures of past pathogen exposure could be identified by cataloging public T cell receptors. The T cell repertoires of around 730 subjects were profiled by immunosequencing and related to cytomegalovirus serostatus. Along with the approximately 600-subject first cohort, a separate validation cohort of over a hundred different subjects was used. To predict cytomegalovirus infection status, the study combined high-throughput TCR immunosequencing, statistical association of individual TCRs with disease status, and machine learning. A later analysis re-examined previously published TCR beta repertoires from just over 650 donors and added high-resolution HLA genotyping to investigate patterns of TCR occurrence. In the later analysis, no new phenotypic data were used to find candidate immune exposures; instead, reliance was placed on TCR beta sequences and their occurrence across donors. To decide whether each TCR beta V gene segment behaved as functional or pseudogenic, an earlier analysis of nearly 600 of the donors relied on high-throughput TCR beta sequencing. Alongside the repertoire data, information on donor age, sex, ethnicity and CMV serostatus was compiled. In a later genetic analysis, genome-wide SNP genotypes for about 55% of the roughly 670 donors were used, and that subset was treated as a discovery cohort. Every discovery cohort repertoire had been produced on one sequencing platform. HLA typing covered class I and class II loci at four-digit resolution. Typing coverage differed by locus: A, B, C, DRB1 and DQB1 were typed in roughly 620-640 donors, DQA1 in 500 to 550, DPA1 in approximately 600, and DPB1 in around 440. Four or five DR-DQ haplotypes were treated as single units for association and clustering because of strong linkage in the cohort. Across 300 to 500 genotyped donors of the cohort, an average of about 250,000 unique TCR beta nucleotide sequences per donor were sequenced, and approximately 17% of those sequences were non-productive. What the work shows at the level of the full study, not this receptor alone: In this cohort, only TCR beta chains were sequenced, and detectable features were limited by the absence of alpha or paired-chain data. A further reported finding was that TCR beta sequences accurately predicted the HLA-A and HLA-B alleles for most subjects in the first cohort. According to a later analysis, TCR association rates differed among HLA loci, with DRB1 alleles showing the most associated TCRs and HLA-C alleles showing the fewest. In a later analysis, most CMV-associated TCR beta chains were found to appear HLA-restricted, with HLA associations seemingly driven largely by CMV exposure. A later analysis associated around 16,000 TCR beta sequences with specific HLA alleles at a false discovery rate of 0.05. V-gene and J-gene trimming of TCR beta chains was associated with a missense DCLRE1C variant in a later genetic analysis, and the association was replicated in an independent cohort. When HLA alleles, especially DR and DQ, strongly co-occurred, attributing TCR associations to individual alleles was difficult. A cluster of highly shared sequence variants was judged likely to be a technical artifact of the sequencing pipeline. The authors suggested that the approach could potentially be generalized to other disease states and immunological phenotypes. Because counts were too low, about 18 rarely observed V segments, including chromosome 9 orphons, were excluded from the earlier analysis of some 540 of the donors. Most TCR sequences were observed very rarely across donors, whereas some public TCRs were present in many individuals. For the cohort, immune exposure information was limited to CMV serostatus. The classifier was reported to diagnose cytomegalovirus status with high specificity and sensitivity in both the original and validation cohorts. HLA typing was unavailable for some donors at each locus, so association tests used only the typed subset. A total of fewer than 200 TCR beta chains were listed by the study as associated with cytomegalovirus. In vitro tests confirmed that a few of the cytomegalovirus-associated TCR beta chains recognize cytomegalovirus antigens. Linkage disequilibrium might explain the correlated functional status among segregating V segments, but an unknown experimental factor could not be excluded. In a later analysis, several top co-occurrence clusters were reported to appear linked to parvovirus B19, influenza, CMV and Epstein-Barr virus. Presence/absence analyses assumed roughly uniform sequencing depth across donors, an assumption that may not hold. An earlier analysis of some 590 of the donors showed that most TCR beta V segments appeared in productive rearrangements either about 87% or about 30% of the time, which broadly matched IMGT annotations. Compared with equally common non-associated chains, HLA-associated TCR beta chains in a later analysis were more clonally expanded and had lower generation probabilities. Compared with the roughly 710-donor mean, donors in an Asian-associated ancestry cluster had fewer N-insertions in productive TCRs, according to a later genetic analysis.

This clone was counted between two and nine times. Its binding antigen is unknown. The input lacks base qualities; no much larger clone sits a single base away. In total, roughly 670 healthy bone marrow donors made up the cohort. At the time of sampling, all cohort members were nominally healthy, though unrecorded immune exposures were likely present. The donor tested CMV seropositive, placing the donor among the 289 seropositive members of the cohort. Each donor provided a peripheral blood sample, and peripheral blood mononuclear cells were used for TCR beta sequencing. Genomic DNA extraction from the blood cell samples was performed with the Qiagen DNeasy Blood Extraction Kit. Receptor libraries were prepared by the immunoSEQ multiplex PCR assay. The multiplex PCR relied on a mix of 60 forward primers for TCR Vbeta segments and 13 reverse primers for TCR Jbeta segments. The CDR3 region of rearranged TCR beta genes was amplified from genomic DNA by a multiplex PCR assay. On the Illumina HiSeq System, the amplified TCR beta libraries were sequenced as 87-base-pair reads. In the source study's methods: A later analysis tallied 80 million to 95 million unique TCR beta chains across the approximately 670 repertoires, and approximately 12 million of those chains were shared by two or more donors. Raw reads were error-corrected and collapsed into unique sequences by a nearest-neighbor algorithm in which closely related sequences were merged to remove PCR and sequencing errors. To assign V, D and J gene segments, CDR3 sequences were aligned to IMGT reference sequences. For a sequence to be retained, at least a six-nucleotide match to both a V gene segment and a J gene segment was required. Rearrangements were classified as productive when the CDR3 lacked stop codons and remained in frame with V and J, and all other rearrangements were classified as non-productive. Following IMGT convention, CDR3 was defined as the stretch from the second conserved V-encoded cysteine to the conserved J-encoded phenylalanine. The earlier analysis of about 530 of the donors excluded any sequence lacking an unambiguous match to a single V gene segment. In an earlier analysis of more than 500 of the donors, a V segment was called functional when productive rearrangements were above 56.7%, and segregating when the standard deviation between donors exceeded 5%. A statistical classification framework was developed to diagnose cytomegalovirus status using the catalog of TCR beta chain sequences. In a later analysis, V and J genes were assigned by comparing TCR nucleotide sequences against IMGT/GENE-DB human TR gene sequences. In a later analysis, CDR3 sequences and most-parsimonious VDJ recombination scenarios were assigned using the TCRdist pipeline. In a later analysis, each TCR beta chain was defined by its CDR3 amino acid sequence together with its V-gene family, and reads lacking a unique V-gene family were excluded. As a way to deal with suspected cross-contamination and a sequencing artifact, a later analysis dropped 450 to 700 nucleotide sequences that were highly shared and had low generation probability. A later analysis calculated a clonal expansion index for each public chain from normalized within-repertoire ranks of inferred template counts. In a later analysis, generation probabilities were computed with a VDJ recombination model fitted to out-of-frame rearrangements, and the resulting probabilities were checked against IGoR. In a later analysis, TCR-TCR, TCR-HLA and TCR-CMV co-occurrence was scored with hypergeometric tests, and a repertoire-size bias correction was applied to TCR pairs. False discovery rates were estimated in a later analysis by permuting HLA or CMV assignments 20 times. In a later analysis, co-occurring TCRs were grouped using DBSCAN, with TCRdist sequence similarity added in when clustering inside HLA-allele-positive subsets. Repertoires with fewer than 30,000 or more than 120,000 public chains, plus five repertoires with anomalous nucleotide sharing, were excluded from co-occurrence clustering. TCRdb obtained this table from immuneACCESS and retained in-frame rearrangements with V and J assigned. These tables miss some clones; where compared with another copy, unresolved V genes account for less than half of the shortfall, and the remainder is unexplained. Clonal size and the V and J genes are those of that table, whereas D and trimming came from the DNA. For this sample the table gives approximately 110,000 clones, of which about 74% were detected only once. The biggest ten clones account for 4% to 4.5% of the sample.

The source of this sequence is a woman between 50 and 59 years old in good health and CMV-seropositive. The sequencing input was PBMCs.

The nucleotide sequence reads TGCGCCAGCAGCGGAGACAGGGGGCCCCAAAACATTCAGTACTTC. Translated, it gives CASSGDRGPQNIQYF. The rearrangement combines TRBV5-1 with TRBJ2-4, with 10 middle bases fitting TRBD1. Here V drops 4 bases and J drops 5 bases, and the junction holds 6 bases not matched to any gene. The CDR3, cysteine through phenylalanine, is 15 amino acids long. The entry retains the CDR3 DNA only, 45 bases that are in frame from base 1. The germline V gene yields SGHRS for CDR1 and YFSETQ for CDR2.